The clone carrying this TCR beta chain was detected many times. Its specificity is not known. TCRdb reprocessed the 5' RACE reads with MiXCR, giving one entry per CDR3 protein. Of 150,000 to 200,000 distinct CDR3 sequences in the sample, about an eighth were seen once. This sample stems from a study of CD8 T cells in ankylosing spondylitis. General observations from the study: Apparently characteristic of ankylosing spondylitis blood was a TCR beta motif (under ten highly homologous variants).

Trimming shortened V by 0 bases and J by 3 bases, and 7 bases separated the two germline ends. The CDR3 is 14 amino acids. In germline, CDR1 is ENHRY, CDR2 SYGVKD. J is TRBJ2-3 and V is TRBV10-3; no clear D. The clonotype originates from a female donor with ankylosing spondylitis or in good health (not recorded which). The sequenced sample was blood, either unsorted or a sorted T cell fraction (not recorded which). The CDR3 reads CAISESRTTDTQYF. CDR3 coding DNA: TGTGCCATCAGTGAGTCGCGTACTACAGATACGCAGTATTTT.